This T cell receptor beta chain was observed in a study of technical replicates of blood from several donors. The assay was immunoSEQ multiplex PCR, and TCRdb's table has in-frame clones only and misses some. The table lists fewer than 80,000 clones, about 86% of them singletons. Germline lookup yields CDR1 KGHSH and CDR2 LQKENI. The CDR3 is 15 residues long. Germline trimming cut 4 bases from V and 2 bases from J; bases unmatched to any gene: 7. This chain joins TRBV18 and TRBJ2-7; the match to TRBD1 covers 8 bases. Input material: PBMCs. The sequence came from a human donor in good health. Some clones in this sample may be carry-over from other donors' samples. The CDR3 loop is CASSHKDRVAYEQYF. The CDR3 nucleotides are TGTGCCAGCTCACACAAGGACAGGGTGGCCTACGAGCAGTACTTC.